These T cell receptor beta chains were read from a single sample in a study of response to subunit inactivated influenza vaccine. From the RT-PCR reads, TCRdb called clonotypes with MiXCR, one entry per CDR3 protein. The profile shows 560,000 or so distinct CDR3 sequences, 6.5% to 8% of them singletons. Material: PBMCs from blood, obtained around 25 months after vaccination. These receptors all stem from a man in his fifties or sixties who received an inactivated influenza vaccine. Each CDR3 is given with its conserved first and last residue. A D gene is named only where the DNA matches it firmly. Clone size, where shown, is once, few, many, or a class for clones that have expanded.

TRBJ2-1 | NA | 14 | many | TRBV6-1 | CASREAGPNNEQFF | TGTGCCAGCAGGGAAGCGGGTCCGAACAATGAGCAGTTCTTC
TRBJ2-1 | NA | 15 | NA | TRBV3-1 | CASSQMGATYNEQFF | TGTGCCAGCAGCCAAATGGGGGCCACCTACAATGAGCAGTTCTTC
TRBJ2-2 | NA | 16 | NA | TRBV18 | CASSPPNGQTTGELFF | TGTGCCAGCTCACCACCCAACGGTCAGACCACCGGGGAGCTGTTTTTT
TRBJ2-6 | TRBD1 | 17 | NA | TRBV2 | CASSVGTGPSGANVLTF | TGTGCCAGCAGTGTCGGGACAGGCCCCTCTGGGGCCAACGTCCTGACTTTC
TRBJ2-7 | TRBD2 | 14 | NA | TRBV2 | CAREGTSGSYEQYF | TGTGCCAGAGAAGGGACTAGCGGTTCCTACGAGCAGTACTTC
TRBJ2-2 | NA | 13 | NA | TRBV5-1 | CASSKGQNGELFF | TGCGCCAGCAGCAAGGGGCAGAACGGGGAGCTGTTTTTT
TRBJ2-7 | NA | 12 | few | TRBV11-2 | CASSAMTDEQYF | TGTGCCAGCAGCGCTATGACGGACGAGCAGTACTTC
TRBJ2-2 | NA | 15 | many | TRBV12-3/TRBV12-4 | CASRTTGTGTGELFF | TGTGCCAGCAGGACTACCGGGACCGGCACCGGGGAGCTGTTTTTT
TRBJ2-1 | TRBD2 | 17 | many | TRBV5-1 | CASSLAGQSGGYNEQFF | TGCGCCAGCAGCTTGGCCGGGCAGAGCGGGGGGTACAATGAGCAGTTCTTC
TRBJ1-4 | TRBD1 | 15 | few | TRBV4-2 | CASSPGQGLDEKLFF | TGTGCCAGCAGCCCCGGACAGGGTTTGGATGAAAAACTGTTTTTT
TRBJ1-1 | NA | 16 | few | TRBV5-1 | CASNPWAGELNTEAFF | TGCGCCAGCAACCCCTGGGCAGGAGAACTGAACACTGAAGCTTTCTTT
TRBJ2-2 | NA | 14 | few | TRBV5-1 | CASSLAGPGGELFF | TGCGCCAGCAGCTTGGCCGGACCAGGCGGGGAGCTGTTTTTT
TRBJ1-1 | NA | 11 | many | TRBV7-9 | CASSSRQEAFF | TGTGCCAGCAGCTCAAGACAAGAAGCTTTCTTT
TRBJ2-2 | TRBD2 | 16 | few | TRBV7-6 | CASSPFSGTNTGELFF | TGTGCCAGCAGCCCCTTTAGCGGGACCAACACCGGGGAGCTGTTTTTT
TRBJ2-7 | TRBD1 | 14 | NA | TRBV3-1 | CASSHQGASYEQYF | TGTGCCAGCAGCCATCAGGGGGCATCCTACGAGCAGTACTTC
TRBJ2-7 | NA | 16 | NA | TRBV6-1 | CASSPGPRRGGYEQYF | TGTGCCAGCAGTCCAGGACCCAGGAGAGGTGGCTACGAGCAGTACTTC
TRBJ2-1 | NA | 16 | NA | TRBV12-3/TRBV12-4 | CASSFMGAGAVDEQFF | TGTGCCAGCAGTTTTATGGGGGCTGGGGCAGTGGATGAGCAGTTCTTC
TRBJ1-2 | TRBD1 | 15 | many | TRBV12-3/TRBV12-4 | CASSATGTGIYGYTF | TGTGCCAGCAGTGCCACCGGGACAGGGATCTATGGCTACACCTTC
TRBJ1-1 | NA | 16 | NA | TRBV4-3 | CASSQYSHPMNTEAFF | TGCGCCAGCAGCCAGTACTCCCACCCGATGAACACTGAAGCTTTCTTT
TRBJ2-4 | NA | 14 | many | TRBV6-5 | CASSYSGVQNIQYF | TGTGCCAGCAGTTACTCCGGGGTCCAAAACATTCAGTACTTC
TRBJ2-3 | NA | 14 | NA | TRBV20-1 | CSARGGSSTDTQYF | TGCAGTGCTAGGGGCGGTTCGAGCACAGATACGCAGTATTTT
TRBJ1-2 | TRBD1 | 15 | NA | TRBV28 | CASSFQDRGGYGYTF | TGTGCCAGCAGTTTCCAGGACAGGGGTGGCTATGGCTACACCTTC
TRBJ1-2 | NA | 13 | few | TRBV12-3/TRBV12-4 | CASSKTGIGGYTF | TGTGCCAGCAGTAAAACAGGGATAGGTGGCTACACCTTC
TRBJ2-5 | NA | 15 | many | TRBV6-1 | CASSDPRGIVETQYF | TGTGCCAGCAGTGACCCCAGGGGAATCGTAGAGACCCAGTACTTC
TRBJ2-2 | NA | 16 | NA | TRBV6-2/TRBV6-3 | CASRQIRSDNTGELFF | TGTGCCAGCAGACAAATACGGTCCGATAACACCGGGGAGCTGTTTTTT
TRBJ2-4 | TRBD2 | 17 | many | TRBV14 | CASSETGTSGKRSSQYF | TGTGCCAGCAGCGAGACCGGGACTAGCGGGAAAAGATCCAGTCAGTACTTC
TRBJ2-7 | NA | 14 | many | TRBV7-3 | CASSLSGTASEQYF | TGTGCCAGCAGCCTTAGCGGTACCGCCAGCGAGCAGTACTTC
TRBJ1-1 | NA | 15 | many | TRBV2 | CASSKYPAGDTEAFF | TGTGCCAGCAGTAAATACCCCGCGGGCGACACTGAAGCTTTCTTT
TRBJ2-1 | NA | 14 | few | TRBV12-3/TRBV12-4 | CASSQILINNEQFF | TGTGCCAGCAGTCAAATTCTTATCAACAATGAGCAGTTCTTC
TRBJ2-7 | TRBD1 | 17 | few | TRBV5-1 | CASSLPFGQGLSYEQYF | TGCGCCAGCAGCTTGCCTTTCGGACAGGGACTCTCCTACGAGCAGTACTTC
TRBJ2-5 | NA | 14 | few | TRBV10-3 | CAISERAAQETQYF | TGTGCCATCAGTGAGAGGGCGGCTCAAGAGACCCAGTACTTC
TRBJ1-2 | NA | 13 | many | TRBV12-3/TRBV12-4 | CASSRQSYYGYTF | TGTGCCAGCAGTCGACAGAGCTACTATGGCTACACCTTC
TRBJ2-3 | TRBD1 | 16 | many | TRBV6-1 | CASSPFGTGNADTQYF | TGTGCCAGCAGCCCCTTCGGGACAGGGAACGCAGATACGCAGTATTTT
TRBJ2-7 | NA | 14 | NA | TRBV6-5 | CASSYDAISYEQYF | TGTGCCAGCAGTTACGATGCTATCTCCTACGAGCAGTACTTC
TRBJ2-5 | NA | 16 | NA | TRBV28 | CASSLSQALAEETQYF | TGTGCCAGCAGTTTGTCCCAGGCCTTAGCGGAGGAGACCCAGTACTTC
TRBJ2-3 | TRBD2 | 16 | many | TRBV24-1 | CATSDFEAGRTDTQYF | TGTGCCACCAGTGATTTTGAAGCGGGAAGGACAGATACGCAGTATTTT
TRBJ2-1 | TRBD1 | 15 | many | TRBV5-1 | CASSFKTGVFDEQFF | TGCGCCAGCAGCTTCAAGACAGGGGTATTCGATGAGCAGTTCTTC
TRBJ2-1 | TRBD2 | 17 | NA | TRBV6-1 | CASSGAPSGRAFNEQFF | TGTGCCAGCAGTGGGGCGCCTAGCGGGAGGGCCTTTAATGAGCAGTTCTTC
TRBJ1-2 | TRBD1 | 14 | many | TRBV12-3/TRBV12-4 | CASSPGQGTYGYTF | TGTGCCAGCAGTCCCGGACAGGGGACCTATGGCTACACCTTC
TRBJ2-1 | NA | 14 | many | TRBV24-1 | CATSDWGRRNEQFF | TGTGCCACCAGTGATTGGGGAAGGCGGAATGAGCAGTTCTTC
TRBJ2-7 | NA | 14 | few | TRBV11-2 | CASSLDLVFLEQYF | TGTGCCAGCAGCTTAGACCTGGTATTCCTGGAGCAGTACTTC
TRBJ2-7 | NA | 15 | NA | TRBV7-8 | CASSLASGQFYEQYF | TGTGCCAGCAGCTTAGCTTCCGGACAGTTCTACGAGCAGTACTTC
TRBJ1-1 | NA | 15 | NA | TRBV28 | CASSLFRGPLTEAFF | TGTGCCAGCAGTTTATTCAGGGGCCCACTTACTGAAGCTTTCTTT
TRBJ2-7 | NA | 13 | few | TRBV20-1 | CSASIGGTYEQYF | TGCAGTGCTAGTATCGGGGGAACCTACGAGCAGTACTTC
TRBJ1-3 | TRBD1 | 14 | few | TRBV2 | CASSRDRSYNTIYF | TGTGCCAGCAGTAGGGACAGAAGCTACAACACCATATATTTT
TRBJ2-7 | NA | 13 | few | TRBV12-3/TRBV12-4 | CASSLYGSSEQYF | TGTGCCAGCAGCTTATACGGTAGTAGCGAGCAGTACTTC
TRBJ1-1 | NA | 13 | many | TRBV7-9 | CASSFLGGTEAFF | TGTGCCAGCAGCTTTCTGGGGGGCACTGAAGCTTTCTTT
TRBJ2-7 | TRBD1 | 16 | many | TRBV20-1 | CSASFPQDRGIPEQYF | TGCAGTGCTAGTTTTCCCCAGGACAGGGGGATCCCCGAGCAGTACTTC
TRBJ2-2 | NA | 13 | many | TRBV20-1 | CSASRPNTGELFF | TGCAGTGCTAGCCGACCCAACACCGGGGAGCTGTTTTTT
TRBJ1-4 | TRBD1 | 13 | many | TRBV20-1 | CSARDRANEKLFF | TGCAGTGCTCGGGACAGGGCTAATGAAAAACTGTTTTTT
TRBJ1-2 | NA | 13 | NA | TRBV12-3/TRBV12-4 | CASSLRGFDGYTF | TGTGCCAGCAGTTTACGAGGGTTCGATGGCTACACCTTC
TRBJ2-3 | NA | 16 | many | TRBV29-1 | CSVVGLKTSSTDTQYF | TGCAGCGTTGTGGGACTCAAAACCTCAAGCACAGATACGCAGTATTTT
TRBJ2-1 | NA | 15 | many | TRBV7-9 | CASSFGASSYNEQFF | TGTGCCAGCAGCTTCGGCGCTAGCTCCTACAATGAGCAGTTCTTC